The rows below give T cell receptor beta chains drawn from one sample of a study of cytomegalovirus exposure and HLA in healthy donors. The table came from immunoSEQ multiplex PCR; TCRdb's copy has only in-frame clones and leaves some out. The table lists 150,000 to 200,000 clones, about 96% of them singletons. The sequencing sample was made of PBMCs. The source of these receptors is a young woman in good health and CMV-seronegative. Each CDR3 is given with its conserved first and last residue. Each record gives: V gene, J gene, CDR3 protein.

V: TRBV9
J: TRBJ2-7
CDR3: CASSAGLAGGLGEQYF

V: TRBV7-9
J: TRBJ2-5
CDR3: CASSFLKGTAQETQYF

V: TRBV11-2
J: TRBJ2-7
CDR3: CASSFQTGSDEQYF

V: TRBV7-2
J: TRBJ2-3
CDR3: CASSVQGTVDTQYF

V: TRBV11-2
J: TRBJ2-2
CDR3: CASSSNGGYGTGELFF

V: TRBV6-5
J: TRBJ1-6
CDR3: CASRWDRENSPLHF

V: TRBV19
J: TRBJ1-4
CDR3: CASRPQGRTNEKLFF

V: TRBV29-1
J: TRBJ2-1
CDR3: CSVDHYNEQFF

V: TRBV15
J: TRBJ2-6
CDR3: CATSSPPWANVLTF

V: TRBV5-8
J: TRBJ1-6
CDR3: CASSFQGTATNSPLHF

V: TRBV7-2
J: TRBJ1-2
CDR3: CASSLGSRQGYGYTF

V: TRBV25-1
J: TRBJ2-3
CDR3: CASSEYGTRPGGIDTQYF

V: TRBV5-4
J: TRBJ1-2
CDR3: CASSLGMGTGNGYTF

V: TRBV30
J: TRBJ2-3
CDR3: CAWSVGWARAADTQYF

V: TRBV25-1
J: TRBJ1-1
CDR3: CASMGHMNTEAFF

V: TRBV5-8
J: TRBJ2-3
CDR3: CASSFGQGRRDTQYF

V: TRBV30
J: TRBJ2-7
CDR3: CAWSEQAYDEQYF

V: TRBV29-1
J: TRBJ2-7
CDR3: CSVDGGTGGSEQYF

V: TRBV5-6
J: TRBJ2-1
CDR3: CASSYRNEQFF

V: TRBV2
J: TRBJ2-2
CDR3: CASREDRGPLMTGELFF

V: TRBV7-9
J: TRBJ2-7
CDR3: CASSLDLAGLYEQYF

V: TRBV27
J: -
CDR3: CASSSPGTSGGTQYF

V: TRBV6-1
J: -
CDR3: CASSLGQSYEQYF

V: TRBV19
J: TRBJ1-5
CDR3: CASSPDLPGYSNQPQHF

V: TRBV15
J: TRBJ2-1
CDR3: CATSRTTGTGMQFF

V: TRBV18
J: TRBJ2-1
CDR3: CASSPGGMKFF

V: TRBV29-1
J: TRBJ1-1
CDR3: CSARPGGKDEAFF

V: TRBV18
J: TRBJ1-2
CDR3: CASSPGANYGYTF

V: TRBV27
J: TRBJ2-2
CDR3: CASSLRPGATGELFF

V: TRBV5-1
J: TRBJ1-3
CDR3: CASSSEGASGNTIYF

V: TRBV27
J: TRBJ1-2
CDR3: CASSADRLYGYTF

V: TRBV9
J: TRBJ1-1
CDR3: CASSPPFGEVGDTEAFF